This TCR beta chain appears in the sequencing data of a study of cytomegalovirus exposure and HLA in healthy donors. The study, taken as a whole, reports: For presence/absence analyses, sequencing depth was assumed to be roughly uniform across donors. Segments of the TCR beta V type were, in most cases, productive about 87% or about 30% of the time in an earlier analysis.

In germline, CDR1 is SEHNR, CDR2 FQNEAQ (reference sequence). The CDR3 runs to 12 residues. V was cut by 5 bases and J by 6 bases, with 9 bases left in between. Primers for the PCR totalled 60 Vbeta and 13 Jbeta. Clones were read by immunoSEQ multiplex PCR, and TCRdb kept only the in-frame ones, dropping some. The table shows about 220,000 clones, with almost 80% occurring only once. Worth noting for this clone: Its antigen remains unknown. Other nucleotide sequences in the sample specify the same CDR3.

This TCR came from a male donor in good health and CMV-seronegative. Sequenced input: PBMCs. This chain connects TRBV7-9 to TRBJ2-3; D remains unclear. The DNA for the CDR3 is TGTGCCAGCAGCCCCATTTTGGATACGCAGTATTTT. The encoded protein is CASSPILDTQYF.